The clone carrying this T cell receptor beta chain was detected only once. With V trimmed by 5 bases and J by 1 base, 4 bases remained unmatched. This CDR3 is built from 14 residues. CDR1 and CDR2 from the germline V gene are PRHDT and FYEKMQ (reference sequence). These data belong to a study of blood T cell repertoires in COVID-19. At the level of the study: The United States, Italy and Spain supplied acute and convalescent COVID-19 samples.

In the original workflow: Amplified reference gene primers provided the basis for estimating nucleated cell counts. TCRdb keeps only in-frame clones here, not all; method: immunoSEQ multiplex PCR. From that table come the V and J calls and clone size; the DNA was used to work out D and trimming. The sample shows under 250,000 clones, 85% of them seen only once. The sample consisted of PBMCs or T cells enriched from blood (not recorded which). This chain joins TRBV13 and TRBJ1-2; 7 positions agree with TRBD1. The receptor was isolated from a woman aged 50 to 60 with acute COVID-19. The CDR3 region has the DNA TGTGCCAGCAGCGCGGGACAGAGTAACTATGGCTACACCTTC. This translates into CASSAGQSNYGYTF.